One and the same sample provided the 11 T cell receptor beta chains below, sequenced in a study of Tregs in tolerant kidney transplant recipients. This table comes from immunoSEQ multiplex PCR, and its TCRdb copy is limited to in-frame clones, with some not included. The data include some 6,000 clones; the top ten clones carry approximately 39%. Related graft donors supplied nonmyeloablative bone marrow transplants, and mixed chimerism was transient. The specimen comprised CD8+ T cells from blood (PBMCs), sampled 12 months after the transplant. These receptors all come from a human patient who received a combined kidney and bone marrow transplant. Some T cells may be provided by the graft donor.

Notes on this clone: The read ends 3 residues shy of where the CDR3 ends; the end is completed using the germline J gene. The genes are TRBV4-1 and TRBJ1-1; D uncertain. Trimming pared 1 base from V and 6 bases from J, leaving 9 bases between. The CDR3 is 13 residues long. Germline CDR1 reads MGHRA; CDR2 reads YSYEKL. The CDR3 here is CASSQVASAEAFF. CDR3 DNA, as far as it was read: TGCGCCAGCAGCCAAGTGGCTTCAGCTGAA.

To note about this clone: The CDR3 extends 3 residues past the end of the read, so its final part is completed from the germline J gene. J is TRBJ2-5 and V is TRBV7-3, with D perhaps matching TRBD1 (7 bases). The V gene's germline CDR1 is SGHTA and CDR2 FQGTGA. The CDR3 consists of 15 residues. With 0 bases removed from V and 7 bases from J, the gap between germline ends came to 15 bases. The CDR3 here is CASSLTGGQSATQYF. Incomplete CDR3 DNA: TGTGCCAGCAGCTTAACGGGGGGACAGTCAGCGACC. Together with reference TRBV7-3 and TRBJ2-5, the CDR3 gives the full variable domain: GAGVSQTPSNKVTEKGKYVELRCDPISGHTALYWYRQSLGQGPEFLIYFQGTGAADDSGLPNDRFFAVRPEGSVSTLKIQRTERGDSAVYLCASSLTGGQSATQYFGPGTRLLVL.

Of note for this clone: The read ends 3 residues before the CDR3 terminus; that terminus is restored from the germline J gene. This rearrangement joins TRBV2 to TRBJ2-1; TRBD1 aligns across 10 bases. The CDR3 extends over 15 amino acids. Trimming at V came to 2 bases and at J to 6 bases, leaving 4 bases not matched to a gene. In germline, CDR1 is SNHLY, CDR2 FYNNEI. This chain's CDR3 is CASSEPRQGANEQFF. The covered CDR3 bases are TGTGCCAGCAGTGAACCTAGACAGGGGGCCAATGAG.

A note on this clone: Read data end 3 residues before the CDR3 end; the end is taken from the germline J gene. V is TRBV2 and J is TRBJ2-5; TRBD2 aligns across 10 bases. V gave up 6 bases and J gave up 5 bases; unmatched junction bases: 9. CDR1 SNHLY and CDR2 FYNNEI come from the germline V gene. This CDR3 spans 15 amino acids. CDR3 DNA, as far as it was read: TGTGCCAGCAGGAGCGGGAGGGCCTTATTGGAGACC. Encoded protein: CASRSGRALLET. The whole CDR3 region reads CASRSGRALLETQYF. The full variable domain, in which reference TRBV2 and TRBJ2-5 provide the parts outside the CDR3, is EPEVTQTPSHQVTQMGQEVILRCVPISNHLYFYWYRQILGQKVEFLVSFYNNEISEKSEIFDDQFSVERPDGSNFTLKIRSTKLEDSAMYFCASRSGRALLETQYFGPGTRLLVL.

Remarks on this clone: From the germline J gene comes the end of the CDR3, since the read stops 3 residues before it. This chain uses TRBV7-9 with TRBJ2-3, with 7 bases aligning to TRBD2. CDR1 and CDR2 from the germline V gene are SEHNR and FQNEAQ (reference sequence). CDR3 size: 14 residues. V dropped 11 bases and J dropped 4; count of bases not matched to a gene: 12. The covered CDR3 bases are TGTGCCGGTCGAGCGGGATTAGAGTCAGATACG. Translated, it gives CAGRAGLESDT. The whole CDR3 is CAGRAGLESDTQYF.

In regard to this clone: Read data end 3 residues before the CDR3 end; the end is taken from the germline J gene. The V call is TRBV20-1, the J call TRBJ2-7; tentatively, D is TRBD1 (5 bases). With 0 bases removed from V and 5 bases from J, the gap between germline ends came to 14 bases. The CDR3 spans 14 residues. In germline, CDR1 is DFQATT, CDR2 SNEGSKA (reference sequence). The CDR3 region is CSARDLGEVDEQYF. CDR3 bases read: TGCAGTGCTAGAGATTTAGGGGAAGTTGACGAG.

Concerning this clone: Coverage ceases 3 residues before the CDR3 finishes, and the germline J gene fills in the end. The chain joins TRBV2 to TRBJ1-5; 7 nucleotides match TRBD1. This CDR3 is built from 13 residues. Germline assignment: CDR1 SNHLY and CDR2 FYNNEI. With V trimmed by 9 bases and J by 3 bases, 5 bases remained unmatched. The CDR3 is CASVTGVNQPQHF. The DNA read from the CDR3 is TGTGCCAGTGTTACAGGGGTCAATCAGCCC.

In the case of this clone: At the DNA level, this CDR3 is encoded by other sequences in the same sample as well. The CDR3 reads CASSILGGGNQPQHF. The CDR3 bases that were read are TGTGCCAGTAGTATCTTAGGGGGTGGCAATCAGCCC. The genes are TRBV19 and TRBJ1-5; a weak D match, TRBD1 (6 bases). The CDR3 end lies 3 residues beyond the end of the read and is filled in from the germline J gene. This CDR3 region has 15 residues. Trimming removed 3 bases from V and 2 bases from J, with 11 bases in between. CDR1 and CDR2 (germline): LNHDA, SQIVND (reference sequence).

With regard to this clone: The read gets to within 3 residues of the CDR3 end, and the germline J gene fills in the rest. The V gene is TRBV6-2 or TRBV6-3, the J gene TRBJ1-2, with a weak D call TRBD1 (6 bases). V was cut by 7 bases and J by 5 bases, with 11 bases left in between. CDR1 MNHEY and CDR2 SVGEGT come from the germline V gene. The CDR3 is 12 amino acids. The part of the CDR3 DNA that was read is TGTGCCAGCACCTCAGGGGTTTATGGC. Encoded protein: CASTSGVYG. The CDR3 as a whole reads CASTSGVYGYTF.

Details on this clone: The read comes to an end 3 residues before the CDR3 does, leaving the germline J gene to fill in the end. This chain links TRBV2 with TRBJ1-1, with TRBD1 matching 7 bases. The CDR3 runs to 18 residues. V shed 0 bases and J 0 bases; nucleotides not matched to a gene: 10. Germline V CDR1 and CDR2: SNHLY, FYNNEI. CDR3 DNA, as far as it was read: TGTGCCAGCAGTGAAGCGCCACCCGGGACAGTAATGAACACTGAA. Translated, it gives CASSEAPPGTVMNTE. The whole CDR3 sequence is CASSEAPPGTVMNTEAFF. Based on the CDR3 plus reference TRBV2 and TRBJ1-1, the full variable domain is EPEVTQTPSHQVTQMGQEVILRCVPISNHLYFYWYRQILGQKVEFLVSFYNNEISEKSEIFDDQFSVERPDGSNFTLKIRSTKLEDSAMYFCASSEAPPGTVMNTEAFFGQGTRLTVV.

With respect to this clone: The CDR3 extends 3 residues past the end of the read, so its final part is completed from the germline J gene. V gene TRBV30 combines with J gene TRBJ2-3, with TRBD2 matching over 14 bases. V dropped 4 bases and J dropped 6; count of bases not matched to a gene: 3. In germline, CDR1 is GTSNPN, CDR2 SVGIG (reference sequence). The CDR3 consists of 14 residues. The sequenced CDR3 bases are TGTGCCTGGAACGGACTAGCGGGAGGTGATACG. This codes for CAWNGLAGGDT. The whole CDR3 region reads CAWNGLAGGDTQYF.